One sample yielded the 15 T cell receptor beta chains listed below, sequenced in a study of response to subunit inactivated influenza vaccine. MiXCR, applied by TCRdb to the RT-PCR reads, yields one record per CDR3 protein. The table includes about 620,000 distinct CDR3 sequences, around 10% detected once. These sequences were also reported in another study, on T cells expressing NK-cell markers. This second study says: Making the TCR beta cDNA relied on 5'RACE template switching with UMIs.

Here the sequenced sample was PBMCs from blood, taken on the day of vaccination. The receptors were gathered from a middle-aged man who received an inactivated influenza vaccine.

Only a few counts were recorded for this clonotype. The CDR3, as DNA: TGTGCCAGCAGTTCTCCGGGACACCACCAAGAGACCCAGTACTTC. It encodes CASSSPGHHQETQYF. This chain connects TRBV27 to TRBJ2-5, with D perhaps TRBD1 (6 bases). Trimming took 4 bases from V and 0 from J, leaving 12 bases between them. Germline V CDR1 and CDR2: MNHEY, SMNVEV (reference sequence). The CDR3 sequence is 15 residues long.

There are a few counts of this clonotype. The gene calls are TRBV5-1 and TRBJ2-7; perhaps TRBD1 as D (5 bases). The CDR3 totals 13 residues. V dropped 1 base and J dropped 3 bases, with 8 bases sitting between them. Germline CDR1 is SGHRS and CDR2 is YFSETQ. CDR3 loop: CASSLNQGYEQYF. CDR3 DNA: TGCGCCAGCAGCTTGAACCAGGGCTACGAGCAGTACTTC.

There are a few counts of this clonotype. This rearrangement joins TRBV6-5 to TRBJ2-1, with TRBD2 matching over 14 bases. The germline CDR1 and CDR2 sequences are MNHEY and SVGAGI. The CDR3 consists of 18 residues. V was pared by 5 bases and J by 8 bases, with 14 bases of the junction left unmatched. The CDR3 nucleotides read TGTGCCAGCAGTACTCGGACTAGCGGGAGGTCCCGGGGGTATGAGCAGTTCTTC. This translates into CASSTRTSGRSRGYEQFF.

This clonotype was counted many times. This sequence joins TRBV12-3 or TRBV12-4 and TRBJ1-1; 9 bases agree with TRBD1. The CDR3 consists of 14 residues. Trimming removed 7 bases from V and 6 bases from J; junction bases left unmatched: 9. The CDR3 DNA reads as TGTGCCAGCAATTTGGGGACAGGGTTCTCTGAAGCTTTCTTT. Translation gives CASNLGTGFSEAFF.

The chain combines TRBV5-1 with TRBJ2-5, with D possibly TRBD2 on 5 matching bases. The V and J ends lost 3 bases and 4 bases respectively, with 13 bases between them. The CDR3 extends over 14 amino acids. CDR1 SGHRS and CDR2 YFSETQ come from the germline V gene. Here the CDR3 reads CASSSSGIGETQYF. In DNA, the CDR3 is TGCGCCAGCAGCTCCTCGGGAATTGGAGAGACCCAGTACTTC.

The chain joins TRBV2 to TRBJ2-7; TRBD2 might be the D (6 bases). Germline V gene sequence: CDR1 SNHLY, CDR2 FYNNEI. CDR3 length: 15 amino acids. The V and J ends lost 7 bases and 4 bases respectively, with 20 bases between them. The CDR3 region has the DNA TGTGCCAGCACAAGGGACTCCCCCCTATCATACGAGCAGTACTTC. Encoded protein: CASTRDSPLSYEQYF.

This clonotype was seen a handful of times. The genes are TRBV18 and TRBJ2-3; 11 nucleotides match TRBD1. Germline V CDR1 and CDR2: KGHSH, LQKENI. The CDR3 consists of 15 residues. J was trimmed by 7 bases and V by 3 bases; bases with no gene match: 6. The CDR3 DNA follows: TGTGCCAGCTCACCGGGGACAGGGGGTTCGAATACGCAGTATTTT. Protein sequence: CASSPGTGGSNTQYF.

This clonotype was seen more than once but under ten times. The chain links TRBV7-6 to TRBJ2-5, with 9 bases matching TRBD2. The CDR3 extends over 17 amino acids. CDR1 is SGHVS and CDR2 is FNYEAQ in the germline V gene. The junction had 10 bases not matched to a gene; V was cut back by 1 base and J by 4 bases. The CDR3 DNA is TGTGCCAGCAGCTTAGGCAGCGGGGGGACCAAGAGAGAGACCCAGTACTTC. It encodes CASSLGSGGTKRETQYF.

This clonotype was detected many times. The V call is TRBV4-2, the J call TRBJ2-5, with a tentative D call TRBD1 (5 bases). Germline V gene sequence: CDR1 LGHNA, CDR2 YNFKEQ. The CDR3 loop spans 14 amino acids. V lost 2 bases and J 1 base, leaving 8 bases between the germline ends. CDR3 nucleotides: TGTGCCAGCAGCCAACAGGGCTTCCAAGAGACCCAGTACTTC. The encoded protein is CASSQQGFQETQYF.

This clonotype qualifies as large (0.1 to 1%). The rearrangement joins TRBV12-3 or TRBV12-4 to TRBJ2-1; 8 bases are shared with TRBD2. The V gene end was trimmed by 3 bases and the J gene end by 2 bases; junction bases not matched to a gene: 15. The CDR3 runs 19 residues. The CDR3 sequence: CASSFGPVGGRIPYNEQFF. CDR3 nucleotide sequence: TGTGCCAGCAGTTTCGGGCCTGTCGGCGGGAGGATACCCTACAATGAGCAGTTCTTC.

This clonotype came up many times. V and J are TRBV20-1 and TRBJ2-7, with 8 positions matching TRBD2. J gave up 3 bases and V 1 base, and 5 bases lay outside the gene matches. Germline CDR1 and CDR2: DFQATT and SNEGSKA (reference sequence). This CDR3 has 14 amino acids. Here the CDR3 reads CSARVAGGFYEQYF. The CDR3 region has the DNA TGCAGTGCTAGAGTGGCGGGAGGATTCTACGAGCAGTACTTC.

This clonotype was seen only a few times. The V call is TRBV24-1, the J call TRBJ2-1; D is possibly TRBD1 or TRBD2 (5 bases each). Germline values: CDR1 KGHDR, CDR2 SFDVKD. The ends were cut back, 1 base at V and 8 bases at J, with 17 bases in the middle. There are 16 residues in the CDR3. The CDR3 nucleotides are TGTGCCACCAGTGATTTTGTCAGGGCGGGCAATGATGAGCAGTTCTTC. Amino acids: CATSDFVRAGNDEQFF.

This chain links TRBV25-1 with TRBJ2-2; no reliable D call. Trimming removed 1 base at V and 9 bases at J, with 6 bases between. The CDR3 consists of 12 residues. Germline V gene data show CDR1 as MGHDK and CDR2 as SYGVNS. The DNA of the CDR3 is TGTGCCAGCAGTGAATCCCCGCGGGAGCTGTTTTTT. Translating gives CASSESPRELFF. The variable domain in full, completed from reference TRBV25-1 and TRBJ2-2, reads EADIYQTPRYLVIGTGKKITLECSQTMGHDKMYWYQQDPGMELHLIHYSYGVNSTEKGDLSSESTVSRIRTEHFPLTLESARPSHTSQYLCASSESPRELFFGEGSRLTVL.

The table lists this clonotype with a few counts. The gene calls are TRBV12-3 or TRBV12-4 and TRBJ2-3; unclear D gene. This CDR3 is built from 14 residues. Trimming removed 6 bases at V and 0 bases at J, with 10 bases between. The DNA of the CDR3 is TGTGCCAGCAGAAAAAGTGGAAGCACAGATACGCAGTATTTT. Its protein product is CASRKSGSTDTQYF.

This clonotype came up a few times. V and J are TRBV6-5 and TRBJ1-2; D remains ambiguous. The CDR3 sequence is 15 residues long. With 0 bases removed from V and 0 bases from J, the gap between germline ends came to 8 bases. Germline CDR1 reads MNHEY; CDR2 reads SVGAGI. CDR3 bases: TGTGCCAGCAGTTACTCGTTTCTCGCTAACTATGGCTACACCTTC. It specifies CASSYSFLANYGYTF.